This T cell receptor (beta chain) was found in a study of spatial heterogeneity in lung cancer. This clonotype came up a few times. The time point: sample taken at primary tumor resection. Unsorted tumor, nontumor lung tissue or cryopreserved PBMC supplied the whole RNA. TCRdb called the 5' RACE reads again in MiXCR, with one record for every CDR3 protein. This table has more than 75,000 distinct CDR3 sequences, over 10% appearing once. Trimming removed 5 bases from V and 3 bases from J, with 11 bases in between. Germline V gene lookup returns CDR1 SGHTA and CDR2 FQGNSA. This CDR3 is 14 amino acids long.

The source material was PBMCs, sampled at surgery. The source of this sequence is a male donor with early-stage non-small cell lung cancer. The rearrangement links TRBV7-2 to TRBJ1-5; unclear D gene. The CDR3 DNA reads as TGTGCCAGCAGCCCGGGGATGTACAATCAGCCCCAGCATTTT. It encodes CASSPGMYNQPQHF.